This T cell receptor (beta chain) was recovered during a study of post-analysis software for immune sequencing data. Study-wide context: Several disease courses (relapsing-remitting, secondary progressive and progressive-relapsing) of multiple sclerosis were included. The study's findings and limits: Elevated frequency relative to controls characterized four or five TRBV segments in patients, TRBV5-6, TRBV5-1 and TRBV20-1 among them.

V was pared by 5 bases and J by 7 bases, with 9 bases between. Looked up from germline, CDR1 is MNHEY and CDR2 is SVGAGI. This CDR3 contains 12 residues. This clonotype appeared a few times. No antigen is known for it. Incorporated into the TCR beta cDNA libraries were unique molecular identifiers, which served to reduce PCR and sequencing biases. TCRdb re-called the PCR reads through MiXCR, storing one row per CDR3 protein. The sample contains about 760,000 distinct CDR3 sequences, 25% to 30% of which appear only once. This sequence originates from a girl between 10 and 17 years old with multiple sclerosis. Material for sequencing was blood. This rearrangement joins TRBV6-5 to TRBJ2-1, with TRBD2 as a possible D gene (6 bases). The DNA of the CDR3 is TGTGCCAGCAGTCGCCGGGGGAATGAGCAGTTCTTC. Translation gives CASSRRGNEQFF.